What follows is one TCR beta chain and its context. Its antigen is undetermined. These data are taken from a study of graft-versus-host responses after intestinal transplantation. Overall study context: Anti-thymocyte globulin induction, then tacrolimus and steroids for about three years, went to all recipients.

Study-level findings and limits: Maximum circulating GvH clone levels tracked with early post-transplant HvG decreases.

Sequenced by immunoSEQ multiplex PCR; TCRdb stores in-frame clones only, minus some. The sample records 45,000 to 65,000 clones, almost 95% being singletons. The sample was unstimulated CD4+ T cells sorted from spleen or lymph node cells, taken before transplant. The receptor was isolated from a human donor who was the organ donor for an intestinal transplant.

CDR3 loop: CASSRGTARGGYTF. In DNA form, the CDR3 reads TGTGCCAGCAGCCGAGGGACGGCCCGGGGAGGCTACACCTTC. The chain links TRBV7-9 to TRBJ1-2, with a possible D match to TRBD1 (5 bases). CDR1 is SEHNR and CDR2 is FQNEAQ in the germline V gene (reference sequence). The CDR3 totals 14 residues. Trimming cost V 5 bases and J 8 bases, with 18 bases left between them.